This is a list of T cell receptor beta chains from one sample in a study of T cell responses to AZD1222 COVID-19 vaccine. This table comes from immunoSEQ multiplex PCR, and its TCRdb copy is limited to in-frame clones, with some not included. The sample yields about 56,000 clones, approximately 85% seen once. Sequences were derived from peripheral blood, sampled on day 0 of AZD1222 vaccination. The receptors stem from an adult in good health. The CDR3 runs from the conserved cysteine through the conserved F or W. Each record gives: V gene, J gene, D gene, clone size, CDR3 DNA, CDR3 protein. D genes are given only for firm matches. Part of the rows lack a size; the others show once, few, many or a class for expanded clones.

V: TRBV7-9; J: TRBJ2-2; D: .; size: .; DNA: TGTGCCAGCAATAGTCCAAGCCTACGGGGACGAGGGTTTTTT; CDR3: CASNSPSLRGRGFF
V: TRBV19; J: TRBJ1-2; D: TRBD1; size: once; DNA: TGTGCCAGTAGTACGACAGGGGGCGCCTTGAACTATGGCTACACCTTC; CDR3: CASSTTGGALNYGYTF
V: TRBV5-6; J: TRBJ2-7; D: .; size: .; DNA: TGTGCCAGCAGCGGGGGTTGGGCCCACTCCTACGAGCAGTACTTC; CDR3: CASSGGWAHSYEQYF
V: TRBV9; J: TRBJ1-6; D: .; size: .; DNA: TGTGCCAGCAGCGCCCTCCAAGATTCACCCCTCCACTTT; CDR3: CASSALQDSPLHF
V: TRBV5-6; J: TRBJ1-1; D: TRBD1; size: .; DNA: TGTGCCAGCAGCTTTTCTACGACAGGGTACACTGAAGCTTTCTTT; CDR3: CASSFSTTGYTEAFF
V: TRBV5-8; J: TRBJ1-6; D: .; size: once; DNA: TGTGCCAGCAGCCATTATGAGGGACATAATTCACCCCTCCACTTT; CDR3: CASSHYEGHNSPLHF
V: TRBV3-1/TRBV3-2; J: TRBJ1-2; D: .; size: once; DNA: TGTGCCAGCAGCCTCGGGAGGGGGGACGCAGGCTATACCTTC; CDR3: CASSLGRGDAGYTF
V: TRBV19; J: TRBJ1-5; D: .; size: .; DNA: TGTGCCAGTACTGACAGCCGTCGTACGCCCCAGCATTTT; CDR3: CASTDSRRTPQHF
V: TRBV5-6; J: TRBJ1-5; D: .; size: .; DNA: TGTGCCAGCAGCTTGGCCGGGACGGGGAATCAGCCCCAGCATTTT; CDR3: CASSLAGTGNQPQHF
V: TRBV7-9; J: TRBJ1-2; D: TRBD1; size: .; DNA: TGTGCCAGCAGCGATTCCGTTCGACAGGGGCCCAACTATGGCTACACCTTC; CDR3: CASSDSVRQGPNYGYTF
V: TRBV6-2/TRBV6-3; J: TRBJ1-2; D: .; size: .; DNA: TGTGCCAGCAGTTGGGACGGTACCTATGGCTACACCTTC; CDR3: CASSWDGTYGYTF
V: TRBV5-1; J: TRBJ1-1; D: .; size: .; DNA: TGCGCCAGCAGCCTAGGGGTGGATGTCACACTGAACACTGAAGCTTTCTTT; CDR3: CASSLGVDVTLNTEAFF
V: TRBV6-4; J: TRBJ1-6; D: .; size: once; DNA: TGTGCCAGCAGTGACTCGAATAATTCACCCCTCCACTTT; CDR3: CASSDSNNSPLHF
V: TRBV4-1; J: TRBJ2-1; D: TRBD2; size: .; DNA: TGCGCCAGCAGCCAAGATAAAGCTAGCGGGGCCCGCCGCAATGAGCAGTTCTTC; CDR3: CASSQDKASGARRNEQFF
V: TRBV27; J: TRBJ1-1; D: .; size: .; DNA: TGTGCCAGCATTCCCGGGGCCGAGGGGAGAGCTTTCTTT; CDR3: CASIPGAEGRAFF
V: TRBV5-5; J: TRBJ2-1; D: .; size: .; DNA: TGTGCCAGCAGCTTTCGGCCATACAATGAGCAGTTCTTC; CDR3: CASSFRPYNEQFF
V: TRBV3-1/TRBV3-2; J: TRBJ2-1; D: .; size: .; DNA: TGTGCCAGCAGCCCCCTTCTGGGCTATGAGCAGTTCTTC; CDR3: CASSPLLGYEQFF
V: TRBV6-5; J: TRBJ1-2; D: .; size: .; DNA: TGTGCCAGCGGGAAAGGGAGGTCTAACTATGGCTACACCTTC; CDR3: CASGKGRSNYGYTF
V: TRBV28; J: TRBJ1-5; D: .; size: .; DNA: TGTGCCAGCAGACCAATCACAGGAATAGTAAGCAATCAGCCCCAGCATTTT; CDR3: CASRPITGIVSNQPQHF
V: TRBV5-4; J: TRBJ2-7; D: .; size: .; DNA: TGTGCCAGCAGCTTGGATCCAGACCCAAATTCCTACGAGCAGTACTTC; CDR3: CASSLDPDPNSYEQYF
V: TRBV6-2/TRBV6-3; J: TRBJ1-1; D: .; size: once; DNA: TGTGCCAGCAGTTATTCGGTCAGCGGAGGGATGAACACTGAAGCTTTCTTT; CDR3: CASSYSVSGGMNTEAFF
V: TRBV30; J: TRBJ1-6; D: .; size: .; DNA: TGTGCCTGGAGTCGCCCCAATTCACCCCTCCACTTT; CDR3: CAWSRPNSPLHF
V: TRBV5-1; J: TRBJ1-1; D: .; size: .; DNA: TGCGCCAGCACTATTGGGAGGCAGAACACTGAAGCTTTCTTT; CDR3: CASTIGRQNTEAFF
V: TRBV6-6; J: TRBJ2-7; D: .; size: .; DNA: TGTGCCAGCAGTTACGATCTCTACGAGCAGTACTTC; CDR3: CASSYDLYEQYF
V: TRBV4-1; J: TRBJ1-1; D: .; size: .; DNA: TGCGCCAGCAGCCAAATAGGCAGGGTTGCTTTCTTT; CDR3: CASSQIGRVAFF
V: TRBV3-1/TRBV3-2; J: TRBJ1-3; D: .; size: .; DNA: TGTGCCAGCAGCCAGGCGGGGTTAAACTCTGGAAACACCATATATTTT; CDR3: CASSQAGLNSGNTIYF
V: TRBV18; J: TRBJ1-3; D: .; size: .; DNA: TGTGCCAGCTCACCCCCCGTGGCAAACACCATATATTTT; CDR3: CASSPPVANTIYF
V: TRBV10-1; J: TRBJ2-7; D: .; size: .; DNA: TGCGCCAGCAGTGACACAGGCAACGAGCAGTACTTC; CDR3: CASSDTGNEQYF
V: TRBV6-4; J: TRBJ2-1; D: .; size: once; DNA: TGTGCCAGCAGTGAGACCAGCCTCAATGAGCAGTTCTTC; CDR3: CASSETSLNEQFF